The 32 T cell receptor beta chains below were found in one sample sequenced in a study of cytomegalovirus exposure and HLA in healthy donors listed by TCRdb under 2017. Library preparation employed the immunoSEQ multiplex PCR assay. A mixture of 60 forward primers for TCR Vbeta segments and 13 reverse primers for TCR Jbeta segments was used in the multiplex PCR. Entries here come from immuneACCESS through TCRdb and include only in-frame sequences with V and J called. Some clones fail to appear in such tables; in the studies checked, an unresolved V gene covers under half of the shortfall, and the cause of the remainder is unknown. This sample has 180,000 or so clones in its table, and approximately 59% of those were observed once. The ten biggest clones cover 2.5% to 3% of the sample. The sequencing input was PBMCs. The source of these receptors is a man aged 40-55 years in good health and CMV-seronegative.

The chain combines TRBV18 with TRBJ2-7, with a tentative D call TRBD1 (6 bases). V shed 8 bases and J shed 3 bases, with 11 bases lying between them. The CDR3 contains 12 residues. CDR1 KGHSH and CDR2 LQKENI come from the germline V gene. The CDR3: CASETDSYEQYF. The CDR3 DNA reads TGTGCCAGCGAGACGGACAGCTACGAGCAGTACTTC.

In this sample, this clone turned up a few times. The V gene is TRBV7-2, the J gene TRBJ2-5; possibly TRBD1 for D (7 bases). From germline, CDR1 is SGHTA and CDR2 FQGNSA. The CDR3 extends over 16 amino acids. Trimming removed 6 bases from V and 4 bases from J, with 21 bases in between. The CDR3 reads CASSPLGARGVETQYF. CDR3 sequence (DNA): TGTGCCAGCAGTCCCTTAGGTGCCAGGGGGGTAGAGACCCAGTACTTC.

This chain joins TRBV4-1 and TRBJ1-4, with D perhaps TRBD1 (5 bases). The CDR3 runs to 17 residues. Per the germline V gene, CDR1 is MGHRA and CDR2 is YSYEKL. With 0 bases removed from V and 2 bases from J, the gap between germline ends came to 13 bases. The CDR3 DNA follows: TGCGCCAGCAGCCAAGATCACAGGCCACGCACTAATGAAAAACTGTTTTTT. Translating it yields CASSQDHRPRTNEKLFF.

A word on this clone: The junction departs from germline at one end; a sequencing error may be responsible. The rearrangement links TRBV7-9 to TRBJ2-7; the match to TRBD1 covers 7 bases. CDR3 size: 14 residues. Germline-derived CDR1 and CDR2 are SEHNR and FQNEAQ (reference sequence). The CDR3, as DNA: TGTTCCAGCAGCTTTTGGACAGGCGGGTACGAGCAGTACTTC. This translates into CSSSFWTGGYEQYF.

The chain has TRBV7-2 and TRBJ2-7; D possibly corresponds to TRBD2 (7 bases). V was cut by 4 bases and J by 5 bases, with 18 bases left in between. Germline assignment: CDR1 SGHTA and CDR2 FQGNSA. The CDR3 totals 15 residues. Here the CDR3 reads CASSSRGGQGDEQYF. DNA of the CDR3: TGTGCCAGCAGCTCGCGCGGGGGCCAAGGAGACGAGCAGTACTTC.

This chain uses TRBV19 with TRBJ2-5; D ambiguous. Germline lookup yields CDR1 LNHDA and CDR2 SQIVND (reference sequence). CDR3 length equals 13 residues. The V end was cut by 1 base, the J end by 1 base, with 4 bases between. The CDR3 protein is CASSIGSQETQYF. CDR3 coding DNA: TGTGCCAGTAGTATAGGCAGCCAAGAGACCCAGTACTTC. The full variable domain, in which reference TRBV19 and TRBJ2-5 provide the parts outside the CDR3, is DGGITQSPKYLFRKEGQNVTLSCEQNLNHDAMYWYRQDPGQGLRLIYYSQIVNDFQKGDIAEGYSVSREKKESFPLTVTSAQKNPTAFYLCASSIGSQETQYFGPGTRLLVL.

The V call is TRBV27, the J call TRBJ1-6; D gene uncertain. The V gene lost 6 bases and the J gene lost 8 bases, with 2 bases spanning the gap. In germline, CDR1 is MNHEY, CDR2 SMNVEV (reference sequence). This CDR3 is built from 10 residues. The CDR3 DNA follows: TGTGCCAGCAGCGATTCACCCCTCCACTTT. This sequence encodes CASSDSPLHF.

This sequence joins TRBV18 and TRBJ2-5; D ambiguous. The CDR3 spans 12 residues. In germline, CDR1 is KGHSH, CDR2 LQKENI. Between the trimmed V and J ends, which lost 2 bases and 3 bases, there was a span of 4 bases. CDR3 in DNA: TGTGCCAGCTCACCAGGCAAAGAGACCCAGTACTTC. Protein: CASSPGKETQYF.

This chain uses TRBV5-1 with TRBJ1-6; TRBD1 agrees at 8 bases. Germline CDR1 SGHRS, CDR2 YFSETQ. The CDR3 totals 14 residues. Trimming at V came to 3 bases and at J to 8 bases, leaving 4 bases not matched to a gene. As DNA, the CDR3 is TGCGCCAGCAGCTCGACAGGGGCGGATTCACCCCTCCACTTT. Protein sequence: CASSSTGADSPLHF.

This clone has just a few counts. V and J are TRBV5-5 and TRBJ1-4; 7 bases match TRBD1. From germline, CDR1 is SGHKS and CDR2 YYEKEE (reference sequence). The trim removed 1 base at V and 6 bases at J, leaving 3 bases unmatched. The CDR3 runs to 14 residues. CDR3 coding DNA: TGTGCCAGCAGCTTGAGACAGGGTGATGAAAAACTGTTTTTT. This sequence encodes CASSLRQGDEKLFF.

The chain combines TRBV29-1 with TRBJ2-1; a weak D match, TRBD2 (5 bases). CDR3 length equals 15 residues. V lost 6 bases, J lost 6 bases, and 21 bases lay in between. Looked up from germline, CDR1 is SQVTM and CDR2 is ANQGSEA. CDR3 sequence reads: CSVHVGRPRGNEQFF. The DNA for the CDR3 is TGCAGCGTCCATGTCGGACGGCCTCGGGGCAATGAGCAGTTCTTC.

The gene calls are TRBV7-9 and TRBJ1-4; D gene uncertain. Germline V gene data show CDR1 as SEHNR and CDR2 as FQNEAQ (reference sequence). The CDR3 length is 14 residues. V was shortened by 1 base and J by 8 bases, with 11 bases between the two germline ends. CDR3 amino acids: CASSLGAGREKLFF. CDR3 coding DNA: TGTGCCAGCAGCTTAGGGGCAGGAAGGGAAAAACTGTTTTTT.

This clone was seen a few times. V and J are TRBV6-6 and TRBJ1-5; possible D gene TRBD1, 5 bases. The germline gives CDR1 MNHNY, CDR2 SVGAGI (reference sequence). This CDR3 comprises 12 residues. V lost 6 bases and J lost 8, with 11 bases in between. In nucleotides, the CDR3 is TGTGCCAGCAGCACAAGACAGAAGCCCCAGCATTTT. Translation: CASSTRQKPQHF.

This chain uses TRBV6-1 with TRBJ2-3; D not resolved. Germline values: CDR1 MNHNS, CDR2 SASEGT. The CDR3 extends over 14 amino acids. V lost 9 bases, J lost 2 bases, and 15 bases lay in between. This CDR3 is CARPRQQPTDTQYF. DNA of the CDR3: TGTGCCAGGCCGAGACAACAACCCACAGATACGCAGTATTTT.

V usage is TRBV6-1 and J usage is TRBJ2-7, with a tentative D call TRBD1 (7 bases). Germline CDR1 reads MNHNS; CDR2 reads SASEGT. The CDR3 runs to 13 residues. V was shortened by 10 bases and J by 4 bases, with 17 bases between the two germline ends. CDR3 region: CATCGTVGYEQYF. The CDR3 DNA reads as TGTGCCACCTGCGGGACAGTAGGATACGAGCAGTACTTC.

This clone was detected only once. The chain couples TRBV18 to TRBJ2-5; D unclear. The CDR3 extends over 16 amino acids. The V end was cut by 2 bases, the J end by 5 bases, with 18 bases between. Per the germline V gene, CDR1 is KGHSH and CDR2 is LQKENI. CDR3 sequence (DNA): TGTGCCAGCTCACCAGACTTCAGTAAAGTGTTTGAGACCCAGTACTTC. This translates into CASSPDFSKVFETQYF.

Here the CDR3 DNA reads TGTGCCAGCAGACACGACAGCCTCTCCTACAATGAGCAGTTCTTC. The encoded protein is CASRHDSLSYNEQFF. The rearrangement links TRBV27 to TRBJ2-1, with a possible D match to TRBD1 (5 bases). Trimming took off 6 bases at V and 0 bases at J, with 12 bases between the two ends. This CDR3 has 15 amino acids. Looked up from germline, CDR1 is MNHEY and CDR2 is SMNVEV (reference sequence).

The rearrangement joins TRBV6-4 to TRBJ2-3, with D possibly matching TRBD2 (5 bases). CDR3 length equals 14 residues. The V gene lost 4 bases and the J gene lost 5 bases, with 13 bases spanning the gap. The V gene's germline CDR1 is MRHNA and CDR2 SNTAGT. CDR3 residues: CASSAQIGRDTQYF. In nucleotides, the CDR3 is TGTGCCAGCAGTGCCCAGATAGGGAGAGATACGCAGTATTTT.

The chain employs TRBV21-1 and TRBJ2-3; TRBD2 is the table's D call and was not checked against the DNA. TRBV21-1 is recorded as a pseudogene. The CDR3 length is 22 residues. CDR3 region: CASSKDVKREQSEHWGTDTQYF. In nucleotides, the CDR3 is TGTGCCAGCAGCAAAGACGTTAAGCGGGAACAGTCCGAGCACTGGGGGACAGATACGCAGTATTTT.

This clone has just a few counts. The chain carries TRBV7-2 and TRBJ2-1, with no clear D. The CDR3 has 15 residues. CDR1 SGHTA and CDR2 FQGNSA come from the germline V gene. V lost 1 base, J lost 4 bases, and 11 bases lay in between. For the CDR3, the DNA is TGTGCCAGCAGCTTAGGTCTACTTATATACAATGAGCAGTTCTTC. Its protein product is CASSLGLLIYNEQFF.

The V gene is TRBV6-6, the J gene TRBJ2-1; 14 bases agree with TRBD2. This CDR3 contains 16 residues. Unmatched junction bases numbered 9, after V lost 8 bases and J lost 6 bases. CDR1 is MNHNY, CDR2 SVGAGI, per germline (reference sequence). The CDR3 region is CASPPGTSGSSNEQFF. The CDR3 DNA follows: TGTGCCAGCCCCCCCGGGACTAGCGGGAGTAGCAATGAGCAGTTCTTC.

V and J are TRBV27 and TRBJ2-7, with 7 bases that match TRBD2. After removal of 4 bases from V and 3 bases from J, the junction contained 9 bases not matched to a gene. The CDR3 sequence is 15 residues long. Germline CDR1 and CDR2: MNHEY and SMNVEV (reference sequence). CDR3 sequence reads: CASSSPRLADYEQYF. DNA of the CDR3: TGTGCCAGCAGTTCTCCCCGTCTAGCGGACTACGAGCAGTACTTC.

This rearrangement joins TRBV5-1 to TRBJ1-4; tentatively, D is TRBD1 (6 bases). V lost 4 bases and J lost 4, with 14 bases in between. The CDR3 consists of 15 residues. Germline V lookup: CDR1 SGHRS, CDR2 YFSETQ. CDR3 loop: CASSGTGMDNEKLFF. CDR3 sequence (DNA): TGCGCCAGCAGCGGTACAGGGATGGATAATGAAAAACTGTTTTTT.

The rearrangement joins TRBV28 to TRBJ1-5; possibly TRBD1 for D (5 bases). Germline V lookup: CDR1 MDHEN, CDR2 SYDVKM. Trimming pared 4 bases from V and 1 base from J, leaving 8 bases between. CDR3 size: 14 residues. CDR3: CASSYGGSNQPQHF. The CDR3 DNA is TGTGCCAGCAGTTACGGGGGGAGCAATCAGCCCCAGCATTTT. Complete variable domain (other parts from reference TRBV28 and TRBJ1-5): DVKVTQSSRYLVKRTGEKVFLECVQDMDHENMFWYRQDPGLGLRLIYFSYDVKMKEKGDIPEGYSVSREKKERFSLILESASTNQTSMYLCASSYGGSNQPQHFGDGTRLSIL.

The rearrangement links TRBV5-4 to TRBJ2-3; weak D call: TRBD2 (6 bases). The CDR3 is 14 amino acids. The germline V gene encodes CDR1 SGHNT and CDR2 YYREEE (reference sequence). Trimming pared 5 bases from V and 2 bases from J, leaving 12 bases between. The CDR3, as DNA: TGTGCCAGCAGTTACAGCGGGTTCACAGATACGCAGTATTTT. It translates to CASSYSGFTDTQYF.

This clone appeared once. The CDR3 DNA sequence: TGTGCCAGCAGCTTCCACGGGGGGGCCGGCACAGATACGCAGTATTTT. This gives the protein CASSFHGGAGTDTQYF. The chain couples TRBV7-2 to TRBJ2-3; TRBD2 aligns across 8 bases. With V trimmed by 3 bases and J by 1 base, 6 bases remained unmatched. CDR1 is SGHTA, CDR2 FQGNSA, per germline. The CDR3 spans 16 residues.

This clone appeared once. At one end, the junction sequence differs from germline, possibly due to a read error. The gene calls are TRBV29-1 and TRBJ1-2, with 7 bases aligning to TRBD1. This CDR3 has 11 amino acids. Looked up from germline, CDR1 is SQVTM and CDR2 is ANQGSEA. The CDR3 DNA is TGTGGGGACAGAGACGTCCAGGGCTACACCTTC. Translation gives CGDRDVQGYTF.

CDR3 sequence: CATLAIGTDTQYF. CDR3 in DNA: TGTGCCACCCTAGCGATCGGCACAGATACGCAGTATTTT. V is TRBV2 and J is TRBJ2-3; perhaps TRBD2 as D (6 bases). Germline CDR1 is SNHLY and CDR2 is FYNNEI. The CDR3 runs 13 residues. V gave up 10 bases and J gave up 1 base, with 12 bases separating them.

This clone was counted only a few times. CDR3 DNA sequence: TGCGCCAGCAGCCCTGCAGGGTGGGAAGGCTACACCTTC. Its protein product is CASSPAGWEGYTF. The chain is built from TRBV5-1 and TRBJ1-2; D perhaps matches TRBD1 (5 bases). This CDR3 contains 13 residues. Germline V gene data show CDR1 as SGHRS and CDR2 as YFSETQ. The V and J ends lost 4 bases and 8 bases respectively, with 15 bases between them.

The chain links TRBV27 to TRBJ2-1, with 10 bases fitting TRBD1. J lost 4 bases, V lost 5 bases, and 2 bases had no gene match. This CDR3 is 14 amino acids long. Germline V lookup: CDR1 MNHEY, CDR2 SMNVEV (reference sequence). The CDR3 bases are TGTGCCAGCAGTCGGGGACAGGGGTACAATGAGCAGTTCTTC. This codes for CASSRGQGYNEQFF.

This clone has a handful of counts. The chain joins TRBV2 to TRBJ2-3; a weak D match, TRBD2 (6 bases). CDR1 SNHLY and CDR2 FYNNEI come from the germline V gene. The CDR3 totals 16 residues. Trimming stripped 0 bases from V and 4 bases from J, with 14 bases between. CDR3 nucleotides: TGTGCCAGCAGTGAAGCGCTGGGGGGTGTGGCAGATACGCAGTATTTT. It codes for CASSEALGGVADTQYF.

The chain recombines TRBV7-9 with TRBJ1-2, with D hard to call. The V and J ends lost 4 bases and 0 bases respectively, with 12 bases between them. Germline V gene data show CDR1 as SEHNR and CDR2 as FQNEAQ (reference sequence). CDR3 length: 15 residues. CDR3: CASSSAVGANYGYTF. In nucleotides, the CDR3 is TGTGCCAGCAGCTCCGCTGTGGGAGCTAACTATGGCTACACCTTC.